This TCR beta chain was captured in a study of cytomegalovirus exposure and HLA in healthy donors. Findings of the study overall: A few chains tied to CMV proved CMV antigen-specific in vitro. As was reported, the classifier diagnosed cytomegalovirus status with high specificity and sensitivity.

The repertoire was sequenced with immunoSEQ multiplex PCR; TCRdb's copy has only in-frame clones and lacks some. Seen here are a few hundred thousand clones, 86% observed once, and the top ten hold under 0.85%. In regard to this clone: The target antigen is unknown.

Trimming shortened V by 2 bases and J by 7 bases, and 13 bases separated the two germline ends. CDR1 is GTSNPN and CDR2 is SVGIG in the germline V gene (reference sequence). The CDR3 has 13 residues. The chain links TRBV30 to TRBJ2-3; D perhaps matches TRBD1 (6 bases). This clonotype originated in a young woman in good health and CMV-seronegative. Sequencing was done on a sample of PBMCs. CDR3: CAWSYTGSYTQYF. DNA of the CDR3: TGTGCCTGGAGTTATACAGGGAGTTATACGCAGTATTTT.